This is a list of T cell receptor beta chains from one sample in a study of blood T cell repertoires in COVID-19. Measured with immunoSEQ multiplex PCR; TCRdb has only the in-frame clones, and not every one. The sample has 75,000 to 95,000 clones, approximately 70% seen once. Material: peripheral blood. Receptor source: a woman between 55 and 75 years old in a cohort sampled during active or convalescent COVID-19. CDR3s leave out the opening cysteine and the closing phenylalanine or tryptophan. Clone size is shown for a subset of rows, as once, few, many or a class of expanded clone.

J: TRBJ2-5
V: TRBV23-1
size: few
CDR3: ASGIRGRGALYTGGTQY

J: TRBJ1-6
V: TRBV19
size: -
CDR3: ASSWGEGTYNSPLH

J: TRBJ2-4
V: TRBV7-2
size: -
CDR3: ASSLLLGGPDIQY

J: TRBJ1-2
V: TRBV13
size: many
CDR3: ASSLGDRGLGGYT

J: TRBJ2-7
V: TRBV28
size: -
CDR3: ASSGTEGGYEQY

J: TRBJ2-1
V: TRBV29-1
size: -
CDR3: SALIGFSNEQF

J: TRBJ2-1
V: TRBV15
size: -
CDR3: ATSVGGVYNEQF

J: TRBJ1-6
V: TRBV14
size: -
CDR3: ASSQATSGRSPLH

J: TRBJ1-2
V: TRBV13
size: -
CDR3: ASSPGTGGEGT

J: TRBJ1-1
V: TRBV19
size: -
CDR3: ASRMAGRGTEAF

J: TRBJ1-4
V: TRBV29-1
size: -
CDR3: SVSDRGGEKLF

J: TRBJ2-6
V: TRBV19
size: -
CDR3: ASSSGAGANVLT

J: TRBJ2-7
V: TRBV2
size: -
CDR3: ASRLGGSTYEQY

J: TRBJ2-1
V: TRBV7-2
size: -
CDR3: ASSPLAGGLQF

J: TRBJ1-5
V: TRBV6-6
size: -
CDR3: ASSHWAGAAPQH

J: TRBJ2-1
V: TRBV7-2
size: -
CDR3: ASSGGAISSYNEQF